This T cell receptor beta chain was identified during a study of cytomegalovirus exposure and HLA in healthy donors. For this clone: No antigen is known for it.

Likely unrecorded immune exposures existed in these nominally healthy donors. The PCR used 60 Vbeta and 13 Jbeta primers. Generated by immunoSEQ multiplex PCR, the TCRdb table keeps only in-frame clones and is missing some. The table has 75,000 to 90,000 clones, under 80% seen once. Germline V lookup: CDR1 SGHRS, CDR2 YFSETQ. V dropped 1 base and J dropped 5; count of bases not matched to a gene: 4. This CDR3 region has 14 residues. Study-wide results and caveats: Highest at DRB1 and lowest at HLA-C, TCR association rates differed among HLA loci in a later analysis.

Specimen: PBMCs. The chain carries TRBV5-1 and TRBJ2-5; 8 bases map to TRBD1. This receptor was taken from a male donor in good health and CMV-seropositive. This chain's CDR3 is CASSLSGGLETQYF. In nucleotides, the CDR3 is TGCGCCAGCAGCTTGTCAGGGGGCCTTGAGACCCAGTACTTC.